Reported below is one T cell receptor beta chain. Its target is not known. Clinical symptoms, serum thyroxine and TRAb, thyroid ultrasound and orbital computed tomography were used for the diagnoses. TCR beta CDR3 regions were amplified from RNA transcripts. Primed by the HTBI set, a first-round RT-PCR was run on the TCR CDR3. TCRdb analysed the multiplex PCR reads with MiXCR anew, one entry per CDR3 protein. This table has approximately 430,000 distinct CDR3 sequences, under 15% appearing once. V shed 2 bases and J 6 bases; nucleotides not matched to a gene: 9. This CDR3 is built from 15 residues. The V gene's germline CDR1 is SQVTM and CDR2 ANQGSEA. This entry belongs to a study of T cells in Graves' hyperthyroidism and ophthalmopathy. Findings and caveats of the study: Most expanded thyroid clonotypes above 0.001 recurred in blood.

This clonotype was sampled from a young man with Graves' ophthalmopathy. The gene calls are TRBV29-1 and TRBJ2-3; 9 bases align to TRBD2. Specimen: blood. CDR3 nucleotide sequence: TGCAGCGTTGAACAACTGGCGGGGGGGGCCGATACGCAGTATTTT. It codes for CSVEQLAGGADTQYF.